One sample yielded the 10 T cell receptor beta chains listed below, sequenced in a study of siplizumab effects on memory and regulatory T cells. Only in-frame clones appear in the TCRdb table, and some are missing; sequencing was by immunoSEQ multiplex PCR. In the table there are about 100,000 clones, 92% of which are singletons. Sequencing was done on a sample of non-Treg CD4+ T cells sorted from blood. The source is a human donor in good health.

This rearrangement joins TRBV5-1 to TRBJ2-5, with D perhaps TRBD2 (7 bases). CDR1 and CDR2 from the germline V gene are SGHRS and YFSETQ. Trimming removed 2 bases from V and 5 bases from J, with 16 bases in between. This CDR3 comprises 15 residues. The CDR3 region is CASSFGGGAGETQYF. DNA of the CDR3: TGCGCCAGCAGCTTCGGCGGGGGCGCGGGGGAGACCCAGTACTTC. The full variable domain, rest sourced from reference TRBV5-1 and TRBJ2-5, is KAGVTQTPRYLIKTRGQQVTLSCSPISGHRSVSWYQQTPGQGLQFLFEYFSETQRNKGNFPGRFSGRQFSNSRSEMNVSTLELGDSALYLCASSFGGGAGETQYFGPGTRLLVL.

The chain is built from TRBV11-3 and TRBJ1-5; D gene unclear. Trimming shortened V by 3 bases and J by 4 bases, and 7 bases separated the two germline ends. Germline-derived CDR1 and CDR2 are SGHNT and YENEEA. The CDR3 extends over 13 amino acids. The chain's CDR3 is CASSLDENQPQHF. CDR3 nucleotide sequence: TGTGCCAGCAGCTTGGACGAGAATCAGCCCCAGCATTTT.

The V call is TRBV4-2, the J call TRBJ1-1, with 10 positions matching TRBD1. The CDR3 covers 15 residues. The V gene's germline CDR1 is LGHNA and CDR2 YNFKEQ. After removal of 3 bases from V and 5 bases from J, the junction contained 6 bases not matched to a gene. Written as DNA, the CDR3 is TGTGCCAGCAGCCACCCGGGACAGGGGAGGACTGAAGCTTTCTTT. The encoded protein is CASSHPGQGRTEAFF.

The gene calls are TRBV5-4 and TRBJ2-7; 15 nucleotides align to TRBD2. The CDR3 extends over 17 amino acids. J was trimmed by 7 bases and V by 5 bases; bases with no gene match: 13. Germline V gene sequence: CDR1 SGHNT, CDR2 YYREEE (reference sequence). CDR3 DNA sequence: TGTGCCAGCAGGCGGACTAGCGGGAGGGAATCCTCCGGAGAGCAGTACTTC. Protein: CASRRTSGRESSGEQYF.

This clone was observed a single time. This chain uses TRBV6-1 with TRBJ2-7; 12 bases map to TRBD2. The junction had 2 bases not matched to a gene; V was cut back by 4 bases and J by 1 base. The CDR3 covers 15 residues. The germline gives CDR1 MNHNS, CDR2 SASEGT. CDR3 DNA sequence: TGTGCCAGCAGTGGAGGGACTAGCGGGTCCTACGAGCAGTACTTC. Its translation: CASSGGTSGSYEQYF.

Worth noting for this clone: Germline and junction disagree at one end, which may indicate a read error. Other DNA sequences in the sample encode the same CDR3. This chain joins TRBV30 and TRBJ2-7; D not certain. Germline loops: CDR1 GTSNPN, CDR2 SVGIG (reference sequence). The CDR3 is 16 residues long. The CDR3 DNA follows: TGTGCTTGGAGTGTATCGTTCATCACAAATAACTACGAGCAGTACTTC. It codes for CAWSVSFITNNYEQYF.

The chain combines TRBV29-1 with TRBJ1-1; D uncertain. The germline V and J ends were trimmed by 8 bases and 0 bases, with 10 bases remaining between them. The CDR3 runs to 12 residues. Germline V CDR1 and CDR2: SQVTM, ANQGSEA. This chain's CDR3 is CSPRNMNTEAFF. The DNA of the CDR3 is TGCAGCCCTCGAAATATGAACACTGAAGCTTTCTTT.

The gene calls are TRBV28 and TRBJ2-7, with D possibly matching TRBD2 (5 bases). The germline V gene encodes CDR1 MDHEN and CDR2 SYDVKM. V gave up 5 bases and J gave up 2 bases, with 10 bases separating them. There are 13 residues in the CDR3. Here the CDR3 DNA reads TGTGCCAGCAGTCAGAGGGCCCCCTACGAGCAGTACTTC. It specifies CASSQRAPYEQYF.

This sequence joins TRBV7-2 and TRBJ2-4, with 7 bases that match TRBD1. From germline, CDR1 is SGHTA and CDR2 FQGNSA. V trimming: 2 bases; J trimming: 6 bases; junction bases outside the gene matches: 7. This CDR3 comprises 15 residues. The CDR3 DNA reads TGTGCCAGCAGCTTAAAGGGGGCGCCCGGAAACATTCAGTACTTC. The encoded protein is CASSLKGAPGNIQYF.

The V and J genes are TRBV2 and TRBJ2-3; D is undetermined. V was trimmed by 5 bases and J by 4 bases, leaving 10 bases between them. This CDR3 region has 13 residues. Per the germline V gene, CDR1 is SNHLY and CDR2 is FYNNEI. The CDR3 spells CASSWGESDTQYF. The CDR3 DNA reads TGTGCCAGCAGTTGGGGTGAATCAGATACGCAGTATTTT.